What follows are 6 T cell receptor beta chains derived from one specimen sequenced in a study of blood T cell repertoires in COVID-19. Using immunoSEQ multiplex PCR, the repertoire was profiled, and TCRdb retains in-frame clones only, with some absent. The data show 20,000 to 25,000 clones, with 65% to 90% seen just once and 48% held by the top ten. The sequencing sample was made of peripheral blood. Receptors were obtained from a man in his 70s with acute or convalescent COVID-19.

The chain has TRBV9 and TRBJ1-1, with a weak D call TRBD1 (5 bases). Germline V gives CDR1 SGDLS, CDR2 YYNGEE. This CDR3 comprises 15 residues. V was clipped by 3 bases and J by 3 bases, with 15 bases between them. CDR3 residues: CASSESWGADTEAFF. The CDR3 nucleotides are TGTGCCAGCAGCGAGAGCTGGGGCGCGGACACTGAAGCTTTCTTT.

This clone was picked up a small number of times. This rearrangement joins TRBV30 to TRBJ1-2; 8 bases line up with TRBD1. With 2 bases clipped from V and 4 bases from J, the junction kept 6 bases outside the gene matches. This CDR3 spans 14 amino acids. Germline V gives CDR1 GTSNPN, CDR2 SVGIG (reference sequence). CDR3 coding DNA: TGTGCCTGGAGTTACTCCGGGACAGGCTATGGCTACACCTTC. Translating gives CAWSYSGTGYGYTF.

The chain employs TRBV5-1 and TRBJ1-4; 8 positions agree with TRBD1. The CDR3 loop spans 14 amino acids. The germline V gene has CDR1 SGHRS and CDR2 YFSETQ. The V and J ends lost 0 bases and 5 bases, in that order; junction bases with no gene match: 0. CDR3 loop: CASSLGTGNEKLFF. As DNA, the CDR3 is TGCGCCAGCAGCTTGGGGACAGGGAATGAAAAACTGTTTTTT. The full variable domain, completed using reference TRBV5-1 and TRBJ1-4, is KAGVTQTPRYLIKTRGQQVTLSCSPISGHRSVSWYQQTPGQGLQFLFEYFSETQRNKGNFPGRFSGRQFSNSRSEMNVSTLELGDSALYLCASSLGTGNEKLFFGSGTQLSVL.

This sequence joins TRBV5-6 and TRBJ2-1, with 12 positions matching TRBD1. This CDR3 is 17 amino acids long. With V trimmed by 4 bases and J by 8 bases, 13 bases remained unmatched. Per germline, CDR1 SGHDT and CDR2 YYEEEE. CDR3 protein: CASSPIPGQGASDEQFF. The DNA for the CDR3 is TGTGCCAGCAGCCCGATTCCGGGACAGGGGGCGTCTGATGAGCAGTTCTTC.

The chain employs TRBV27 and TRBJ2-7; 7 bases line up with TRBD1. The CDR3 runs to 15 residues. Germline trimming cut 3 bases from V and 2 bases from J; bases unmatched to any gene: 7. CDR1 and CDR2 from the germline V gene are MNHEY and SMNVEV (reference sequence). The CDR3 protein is CASSFSIRGTYEQYF. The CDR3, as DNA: TGTGCCAGCAGTTTCTCGATCAGGGGGACCTACGAGCAGTACTTC.

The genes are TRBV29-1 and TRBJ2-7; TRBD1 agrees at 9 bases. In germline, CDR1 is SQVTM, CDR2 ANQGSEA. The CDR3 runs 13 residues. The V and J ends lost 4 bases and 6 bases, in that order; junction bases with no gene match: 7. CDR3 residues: CSVGGQGFGEQYF. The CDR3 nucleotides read TGCAGCGTTGGCGGACAGGGGTTTGGCGAGCAGTACTTC.